The entry below describes one T cell receptor beta chain. Trimming cost V 8 bases and J 6 bases, with 17 bases left between them. CDR1 SGHTA and CDR2 FQGNSA come from the germline V gene. This CDR3 has 14 residues. This entry is derived from a study of cytomegalovirus exposure and HLA in healthy donors. The PCR had 60 Vbeta and 13 Jbeta primers. The table came from immunoSEQ multiplex PCR; TCRdb's copy has only in-frame clones and leaves some out. The sample totals about 130,000 clones; its top ten clones hold less than 3%. This sequence originates from a man aged 25-45 years in good health and CMV-seronegative. The J gene is TRBJ2-1, the V gene TRBV7-2, with D possibly matching TRBD2 (7 bases). Input material: PBMCs. CDR3 region: CASGGASGLNEQFF. The CDR3, as DNA: TGTGCCAGCGGGGGGGCTAGCGGTCTCAATGAGCAGTTCTTC. Complete variable domain (other parts from reference TRBV7-2 and TRBJ2-1): GAGVSQSPSNKVTEKGKDVELRCDPISGHTALYWYRQSLGQGLEFLIYFQGNSAPDKSGLPSDRFSAERTGGSVSTLTIQRTQQEDSAVYLCASGGASGLNEQFFGPGTRLTVL.